The 22 T cell receptor beta chains given below trace back to one sample, sequenced in a study of shared clonotypes between healthy human individuals. Selected positively for CCR7 and CD45RO-negative, naive CD8 cells excluded terminally differentiated effector memory CD45RA+ cells. Only in-frame clones appear in the TCRdb table, and some are missing; sequencing was by immunoSEQ multiplex PCR. Seen here are about 750,000 clones, about 92% observed once, and the top ten hold about 25%. The sequenced sample consisted of naive CD8+ T cells sorted from blood. The source is a man aged 30 to 45 in good health.

The chain combines TRBV7-9 with TRBJ1-5; D remains unclear. This CDR3 contains 16 residues. The germline V and J ends were trimmed by 3 bases and 4 bases, with 16 bases remaining between them. CDR1 is SEHNR and CDR2 is FQNEAQ in the germline V gene (reference sequence). CDR3 DNA: TGTGCCAGCAGCTTTAGCGGCTTAGGTCTTAATCAGCCCCAGCATTTT. Protein sequence: CASSFSGLGLNQPQHF.

V and J are TRBV29-1 and TRBJ1-2; 9 bases line up with TRBD1. The CDR3 runs to 14 residues. Germline V gene lookup returns CDR1 SQVTM and CDR2 ANQGSEA. The junction had 8 bases not matched to a gene; V was cut back by 4 bases and J by 5 bases. This CDR3 reads CSVATGTGPYGYTF. The CDR3 nucleotides read TGCAGCGTTGCGACCGGGACAGGGCCATATGGCTACACCTTC.

The chain carries TRBV27 and TRBJ2-7; no firm D call. This CDR3 spans 13 amino acids. V lost 4 bases and J 2 bases, leaving 9 bases between the germline ends. Per germline, CDR1 MNHEY and CDR2 SMNVEV (reference sequence). The CDR3 spells CASSSRQTYEQYF. CDR3 DNA: TGTGCCAGCAGTTCTCGACAAACCTACGAGCAGTACTTC.

V is TRBV5-5 and J is TRBJ2-7; no reliable D call. The length of the CDR3 is 15 residues. Trimming pared 1 base from V and 6 bases from J, leaving 17 bases between. The germline V gene encodes CDR1 SGHKS and CDR2 YYEKEE (reference sequence). CDR3 in DNA: TGTGCCAGCAGCTTGTCGGTGGAGTCCCGAGTCGAGCAGTACTTC. This sequence encodes CASSLSVESRVEQYF.

CDR3: CASSSRALPFNQPQHF. The CDR3 coding sequence is TGTGCCAGCAGTTCTCGGGCCCTCCCTTTCAATCAGCCCCAGCATTTT. V and J are TRBV28 and TRBJ1-5; no definite D call. CDR3 size: 16 residues. Germline V CDR1 and CDR2: MDHEN, SYDVKM. V shed 4 bases and J shed 3 bases, with 16 bases lying between them.

Comments on this clone: Other DNA sequences in this specimen translate into the identical CDR3. V gene TRBV27 combines with J gene TRBJ2-5; 11 nucleotides agree with TRBD2. The germline CDR1 and CDR2 sequences are MNHEY and SMNVEV (reference sequence). The CDR3 has 14 residues. The V gene end was trimmed by 3 bases and the J gene end by 4 bases; junction bases not matched to a gene: 1. DNA of the CDR3: TGTGCCAGCAGTTTGCTAGCGGGAGGAGAGACCCAGTACTTC. Amino acids: CASSLLAGGETQYF.

The V call is TRBV2, the J call TRBJ2-5, with D uncertain. V lost 3 bases and J 2 bases, leaving 1 base between the germline ends. This CDR3 contains 11 residues. Germline-derived CDR1 and CDR2 are SNHLY and FYNNEI. The CDR3, as DNA: TGTGCCAGCAGTGATCAAGAGACCCAGTACTTC. It encodes CASSDQETQYF.

Concerning this clone: The sample carries other DNA sequences with the same CDR3. This chain uses TRBV9 with TRBJ2-2, with TRBD2 as a possible D gene (5 bases). V lost 5 bases and J lost 7, with 9 bases in between. CDR1 SGDLS and CDR2 YYNGEE come from the germline V gene. This CDR3 contains 12 residues. The CDR3 protein is CASRGGGGELFF. Written as DNA, the CDR3 is TGTGCCAGCAGGGGTGGAGGCGGGGAGCTGTTTTTT.

The CDR3 region has the DNA TGTGCCAGCAGCTTAGCCGGGGTACTCCCGGGAACTGAAGCTTTCTTT. Translated: CASSLAGVLPGTEAFF. The chain carries TRBV7-9 and TRBJ1-1; D unresolved. The germline V gene encodes CDR1 SEHNR and CDR2 FQNEAQ (reference sequence). The length of the CDR3 is 16 residues. Trimming pared 0 bases from V and 5 bases from J, leaving 16 bases between.

CDR3 sequence reads: CASSWGSNEQFF. The DNA of the CDR3 is TGCGCCAGCAGCTGGGGGAGCAATGAGCAGTTCTTC. The chain is built from TRBV5-1 and TRBJ2-1; D assignment may be TRBD1 or TRBD2 (5 bases each). Germline lookup yields CDR1 SGHRS and CDR2 YFSETQ. The CDR3 extends over 12 amino acids. Trimming took off 3 bases at V and 6 bases at J, with 7 bases between the two ends.

The chain employs TRBV23-1 and TRBJ1-2; D unresolved. TRBV23-1 is placed among ORFs of uncertain function. V lost 3 bases to trimming and J lost 14 bases, with 13 bases between them. This CDR3 contains 11 residues. CDR3 bases: TGCGCCAGCAGTCATCAGGACTTCCTTACCTTC. It is translated as CASSHQDFLTF.

J is TRBJ2-2 and V is TRBV13, with D perhaps TRBD2 (7 bases). Deletions cut 3 bases from V and 5 bases from J, with 13 bases between. The CDR3 covers 15 residues. Germline V CDR1 and CDR2: PRHDT, FYEKMQ (reference sequence). This CDR3 reads CASSFGLGGTGELFF. In nucleotides, the CDR3 is TGTGCCAGCAGCTTTGGACTAGGGGGGACCGGGGAGCTGTTTTTT.

The chain employs TRBV10-2 and TRBJ2-7; D may be TRBD1 or TRBD2 (6 bases each). The CDR3 covers 13 residues. Deletions cut 8 bases from V and 6 bases from J, with 17 bases between. Germline V gives CDR1 WSHSY, CDR2 SAAADI. CDR3 in DNA: TGCGCCAGCCTCCCGACCGGGGGCCTCGAGCAGTACTTC. Amino acids: CASLPTGGLEQYF.

The J gene is TRBJ1-1, the V gene TRBV5-4; the D gene is possibly TRBD1 (5 bases). Germline V gene data show CDR1 as SGHNT and CDR2 as YYREEE (reference sequence). Trimming removed 7 bases from V and 1 base from J, with 14 bases in between. The CDR3 is 14 residues long. Here the CDR3 reads CASSYGGGNTEAFF. The CDR3, as DNA: TGTGCCAGCTCCTATGGGGGAGGGAACACTGAAGCTTTCTTT.

The chain is built from TRBV28 and TRBJ2-1; 8 nucleotides match TRBD2. The CDR3 consists of 17 residues. Germline CDR1 reads MDHEN; CDR2 reads SYDVKM. Trimming cost V 3 bases and J 0 bases; bases outside gene matches: 7. The CDR3 DNA reads as TGTGCCAGCAGTTTCGCTAGCGGGTACAGCTCCTACAATGAGCAGTTCTTC. Amino acid sequence: CASSFASGYSSYNEQFF.

This chain uses TRBV15 with TRBJ2-3; D not certain. The germline CDR1 and CDR2 sequences are LNHNV and YYDKDF (reference sequence). Between the trimmed V and J ends, which lost 6 bases and 1 base, there was a span of 5 bases. CDR3 length equals 12 residues. The CDR3 nucleotides are TGTGCCACCAGACGAGGCACAGATACGCAGTATTTT. Amino acid sequence: CATRRGTDTQYF.

The chain combines TRBV11-2 with TRBJ2-6, with TRBD2 matching 10 bases. Unmatched junction bases numbered 4, after V lost 4 bases and J lost 1 base. The germline gives CDR1 SGHAT, CDR2 FQNNGV. The CDR3 has 17 amino acids. The CDR3 DNA follows: TGTGCCAGCAGCTGGCTAGCGGGAGCTTCTGGGGCCAACGTCCTGACTTTC. This gives the protein CASSWLAGASGANVLTF.

The CDR3 DNA is TGTGCCAGCAGTTTAAATGGCTTGGGCTACGAGCAGTACTTC. Translated, it gives CASSLNGLGYEQYF. The J gene is TRBJ2-7, the V gene TRBV28; D gene uncertain. The CDR3 is made up of 14 amino acids. Germline CDR1 and CDR2: MDHEN and SYDVKM. V was pared by 2 bases and J by 3 bases, with 11 bases between.

The chain couples TRBV27 to TRBJ2-7; possible D gene TRBD2, 5 bases. This CDR3 is 14 amino acids long. V dropped 6 bases and J dropped 0 bases, with 12 bases sitting between them. Germline values: CDR1 MNHEY, CDR2 SMNVEV (reference sequence). The CDR3 region has the DNA TGTGCCAGCAGCCTCATGGGGAGCTCCTACGAGCAGTACTTC. Residues: CASSLMGSSYEQYF.

The J gene is TRBJ2-1, the V gene TRBV7-3; D gene uncertain. This CDR3 spans 15 amino acids. Germline assignment: CDR1 SGHTA and CDR2 FQGTGA. V shed 3 bases and J shed 5 bases, with 14 bases lying between them. CDR3 in amino acids: CASSLPSGRDNEQFF. The CDR3 DNA reads as TGTGCCAGCAGCTTGCCCTCAGGCCGAGACAATGAGCAGTTCTTC.

This clone occurred a few times. The V and J genes are TRBV25-1 and TRBJ1-5, with a weak D call TRBD1 (6 bases). CDR3 length: 14 amino acids. The germline V gene has CDR1 MGHDK and CDR2 SYGVNS. V gave up 5 bases and J gave up 2 bases, with 10 bases separating them. CDR3: CASSPRQGNQPQHF. Written as DNA, the CDR3 is TGTGCCAGCAGTCCTCGACAGGGCAATCAGCCCCAGCATTTT. The full variable domain, in which reference TRBV25-1 and TRBJ1-5 provide the parts outside the CDR3, is EADIYQTPRYLVIGTGKKITLECSQTMGHDKMYWYQQDPGMELHLIHYSYGVNSTEKGDLSSESTVSRIRTEHFPLTLESARPSHTSQYLCASSPRQGNQPQHFGDGTRLSIL.

This chain links TRBV28 with TRBJ2-7, with D perhaps TRBD2 (6 bases). CDR3 length: 14 residues. Germline assignment: CDR1 MDHEN and CDR2 SYDVKM. Trimming removed 6 bases at V and 6 bases at J, with 18 bases between. The CDR3 region is CASSPDGTRREQYF. The CDR3 DNA is TGTGCCAGCAGCCCGGACGGGACTCGGCGCGAGCAGTACTTC. The whole variable domain, filled in from reference TRBV28 and TRBJ2-7, reads DVKVTQSSRYLVKRTGEKVFLECVQDMDHENMFWYRQDPGLGLRLIYFSYDVKMKEKGDIPEGYSVSREKKERFSLILESASTNQTSMYLCASSPDGTRREQYFGPGTRLTVT.